This T cell receptor (beta chain) was found in a study of CD8 T cells in Susac syndrome. A quantity of roughly 0.5 to 1 ug RNA underwent reverse transcription using random hexamers. TCRdb re-analysed the immunoSEQ multiplex PCR reads in MiXCR, keeping a single row per CDR3 protein. Of 150,000 to 200,000 distinct CDR3 sequences listed, around 93% are singletons. This clonotype was picked up one time. CDR1 LNHNV and CDR2 YYDKDF come from the germline V gene (reference sequence). The CDR3 has 13 amino acids. V gave up 1 base and J gave up 8 bases, with 11 bases separating them. Sequencing was done on a sample of CD4+ T cells from PBMCs. J is TRBJ1-1 and V is TRBV15; D might be TRBD1 (6 bases). This TCR came from a human donor with multiple sclerosis. The DNA for the CDR3 is TGTGCCACCAGCAGAGGCTCAGGGGTGGAAGCTTTCTTT. Translated, it gives CATSRGSGVEAFF.